This T cell receptor beta chain was found in a study of naive and memory T cell subsets. Two oligonucleotides, mixed equimolar, formed the beta constant-region primer covering TRBC1 and TRBC2. Four rounds of PCR amplified the ligated cDNA using nested alpha and beta constant-region primers plus SP2. TCRdb re-called the UMI-ligation and nested PCR reads with MiXCR, one entry per CDR3 protein. The sample yields roughly 100,000 distinct CDR3 sequences, more than 14% seen once. A word on this clonotype: Its antigen remains unidentified. The junction differs from germline at one of its ends, possibly a read error.

General observations from the study: Possibly reflecting memory cells re-expressing CD45RA, a few larger clonotypes occurred in naive repertoires, especially CD8.

This sequence was found in a human donor in good health. Sequencing input: naive CD8+ T cells from blood.

CDR3: CSARGRPGLLRGNEKLFF. The CDR3 DNA sequence: TGCAGTGCGAGAGGACGCCCTGGATTACTCCGGGGTAATGAAAAACTGTTTTTT. This chain connects TRBV20-1 to TRBJ1-4, with unresolved D. Germline V gives CDR1 DFQATT, CDR2 SNEGSKA (reference sequence). The CDR3 is made up of 18 amino acids.